This entry lists 3 T cell receptor beta chains sequenced from one sample in a study of OX40 agonist ivuxolimab in advanced cancers. Sequencing used immunoSEQ multiplex PCR; TCRdb keeps in-frame clones, though not all of them. There are approximately 74,000 clones in the sample; 65% to 90% occur only once, and more than 0.45% lies in the top ten. The specimen was CD4+ or CD8+ T cells sorted from blood, collected in a trial of the OX40 agonist ivuxolimab. All receptors derive from an adult with an advanced solid tumor such as melanoma, head and neck, liver or kidney cancer.

CDR3 sequence reads: CASSGGTGSNQPQHF. In DNA form, the CDR3 reads TGTGCCAGCAGCGGTGGGACGGGGAGCAATCAGCCCCAGCATTTT. The chain combines TRBV5-4 with TRBJ1-5, with D perhaps TRBD1 (5 bases). The CDR3 loop spans 15 amino acids. The V end was cut by 4 bases, the J end by 1 base, with 12 bases between. Looked up from germline, CDR1 is SGHNT and CDR2 is YYREEE (reference sequence).

The chain carries TRBV7-9 and TRBJ2-1; TRBD2 matches at 7 bases. CDR3 length: 12 amino acids. CDR1 is SEHNR, CDR2 FQNEAQ, per germline (reference sequence). Trimming at V came to 1 base and at J to 14 bases, leaving 5 bases not matched to a gene. The CDR3 region is CASSLGGRGEFF. In DNA form, the CDR3 reads TGTGCCAGCAGCTTAGGGGGGAGGGGTGAGTTCTTC.

V usage is TRBV6-6 and J usage is TRBJ1-1; 8 bases fit TRBD1. This CDR3 has 13 amino acids. V was pared by 8 bases and J by 5 bases, with 7 bases of the junction left unmatched. Germline CDR1 is MNHNY and CDR2 is SVGAGI (reference sequence). The CDR3 region has the DNA TGTGCCAGCGGTGGACAGGGTGGGACTGAAGCTTTCTTT. Translation gives CASGGQGGTEAFF.